This T cell receptor beta chain was captured in a study of CXCR3-negative and CXCR3-positive naive CD8 T cells. Study at large: A total of about 135 million TRB reads was generated, with about 1.5 +/- 0.3 million per library.

The germline V gene has CDR1 SGHVS and CDR2 FNYEAQ. The CDR3 is made up of 14 amino acids. The study made its TRB cDNA libraries by 5' RACE, adding UMI labels. Reanalyzing the 5' RACE reads, TCRdb keeps one entry per CDR3 protein, without DNA. The specimen's table records approximately 100,000 distinct CDR3 sequences. Every subset of CD8+ T cells was sorted in triplicate at approximately 300,000 cells each. Sequencing was carried out using naive CXCR3- CD8+ T cells from blood. Stated subset: CD45RO-CCR7+CD27+CD95- naive CD8+ T cells lacking CXCR3 (TNR3-). The chain employs TRBV7-6 and TRBJ1-1; TCRdb indicates TRBD1, and absent DNA this call remains unverified. The TCR comes from a human donor in good health. Some clones in this sample may be carry-over from other donors' samples. The CDR3 here is CASSKGQGGEVAFF.